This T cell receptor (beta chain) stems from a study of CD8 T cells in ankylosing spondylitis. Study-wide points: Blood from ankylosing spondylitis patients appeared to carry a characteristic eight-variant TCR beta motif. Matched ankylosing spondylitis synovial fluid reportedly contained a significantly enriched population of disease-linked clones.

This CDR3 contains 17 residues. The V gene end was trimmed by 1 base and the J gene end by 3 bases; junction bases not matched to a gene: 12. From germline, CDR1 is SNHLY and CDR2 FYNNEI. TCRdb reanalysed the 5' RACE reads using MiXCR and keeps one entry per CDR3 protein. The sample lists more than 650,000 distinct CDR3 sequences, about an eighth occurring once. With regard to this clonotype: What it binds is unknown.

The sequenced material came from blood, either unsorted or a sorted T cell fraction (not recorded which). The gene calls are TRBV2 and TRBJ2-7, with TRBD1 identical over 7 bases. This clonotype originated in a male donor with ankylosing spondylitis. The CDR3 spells CASSEERMRQGIYEQYF. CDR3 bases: TGTGCCAGCAGTGAAGAAAGGATGAGACAGGGAATCTACGAGCAGTACTTC.